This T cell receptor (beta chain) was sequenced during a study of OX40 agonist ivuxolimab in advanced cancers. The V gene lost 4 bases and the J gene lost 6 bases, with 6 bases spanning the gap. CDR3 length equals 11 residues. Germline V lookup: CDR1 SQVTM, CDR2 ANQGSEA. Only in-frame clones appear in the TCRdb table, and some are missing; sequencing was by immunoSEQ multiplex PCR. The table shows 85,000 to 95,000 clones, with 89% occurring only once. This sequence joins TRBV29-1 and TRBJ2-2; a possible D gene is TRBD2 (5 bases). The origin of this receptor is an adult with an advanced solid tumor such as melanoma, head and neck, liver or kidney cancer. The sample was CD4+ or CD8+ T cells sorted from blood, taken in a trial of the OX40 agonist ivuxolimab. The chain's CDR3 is CSVGGSGELFF. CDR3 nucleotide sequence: TGCAGCGTTGGCGGGTCCGGGGAGCTGTTTTTT.